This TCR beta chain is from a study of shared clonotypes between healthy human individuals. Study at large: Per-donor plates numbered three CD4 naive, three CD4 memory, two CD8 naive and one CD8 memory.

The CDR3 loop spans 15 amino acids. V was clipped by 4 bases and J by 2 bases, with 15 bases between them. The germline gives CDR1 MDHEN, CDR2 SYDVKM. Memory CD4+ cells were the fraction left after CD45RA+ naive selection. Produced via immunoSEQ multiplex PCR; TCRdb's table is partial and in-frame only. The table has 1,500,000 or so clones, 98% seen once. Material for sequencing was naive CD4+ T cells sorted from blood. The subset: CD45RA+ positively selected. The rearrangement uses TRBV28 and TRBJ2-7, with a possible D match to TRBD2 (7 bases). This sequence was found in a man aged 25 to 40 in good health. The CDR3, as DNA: TGTGCCAGCAGTTCCCCGGGGGGCCCAACCTACGAGCAGTACTTC. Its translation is CASSSPGGPTYEQYF.